This passage covers 6 T cell receptor beta chains from one sample sequenced in a study of regulatory T cells in long-lasting Graves disease. Time point of the sample: newly diagnosed GD, antithyroid drugs for less than 3 months. The TCR library was made from RNA that had been extracted from PBMCs in TRIzol. Construction of the TCR beta libraries employed iRepertoire HTBI primers in conjunction with Arm-PCR of CDR3 regions. TCRdb itself ran the multiplex PCR reads through MiXCR, one entry per CDR3 protein. Seen here are about 440,000 distinct CDR3 sequences, about 15% observed once, and the top ten hold over 15%. This sample was shared with a second study, whose subject was T cells in Graves' hyperthyroidism and ophthalmopathy.

This material consisted of peripheral blood mononuclear cells (PBMCs), taken at new diagnosis, from a patient treated with antithyroid drugs. The receptors derive from a young woman with Graves disease.

The table lists this clonotype with a few counts. The chain is built from TRBV9 and TRBJ2-6, with D unresolved. The CDR3 extends over 16 amino acids. Germline V gene lookup returns CDR1 SGDLS and CDR2 YYNGEE. V was clipped by 0 bases and J by 0 bases, with 7 bases between them. CDR3 in DNA: TGTGCCAGCAGCGTAGCCACCCACTCTGGGGCCAACGTCCTGACTTTC. Protein: CASSVATHSGANVLTF. Drawing the rest from reference TRBV9 and TRBJ2-6, the complete variable domain is DSGVTQTPKHLITATGQRVTLRCSPRSGDLSVYWYQQSLDQGLQFLIQYYNGEERAKGNILERFSAQQFPDLHSELNLSSLELGDSALYFCASSVATHSGANVLTFGAGSRLTVL.

This clonotype has only a few counts. The V call is TRBV6-1, the J call TRBJ2-7, with D uncertain. Germline CDR1 is MNHNS and CDR2 is SASEGT. The CDR3 length is 14 residues. Trimming removed 7 bases at V and 0 bases at J, with 13 bases between. The chain's CDR3 is CASKGRSSSYEQYF. CDR3 bases: TGTGCCAGCAAAGGCAGGAGTTCCTCCTACGAGCAGTACTTC.

V and J are TRBV19 and TRBJ1-2; the D gene is possibly TRBD1 (6 bases). V was clipped by 3 bases and J by 4 bases, with 12 bases between them. Germline CDR1 and CDR2: LNHDA and SQIVND (reference sequence). The CDR3 spans 14 residues. CDR3: CASSMGAGVYGYTF. In DNA form, the CDR3 reads TGTGCCAGTAGTATGGGGGCAGGGGTCTATGGCTACACCTTC.

This clonotype was detected ten times or more. This chain links TRBV13 with TRBJ2-3, with TRBD2 matching over 9 bases. J was trimmed by 0 bases and V by 1 base; bases with no gene match: 5. The CDR3 runs 17 residues. The germline V gene encodes CDR1 PRHDT and CDR2 FYEKMQ (reference sequence). This CDR3 reads CASSLEGSGGSTDTQYF. CDR3 DNA: TGTGCCAGCAGCTTAGAAGGTAGCGGGGGCAGCACAGATACGCAGTATTTT.

In its sample, this clonotype was seen many times. V gene TRBV6-2 or TRBV6-3 combines with J gene TRBJ1-2, with D perhaps matching TRBD1 (6 bases). The CDR3 has 15 residues. Trimming cost V 8 bases and J 4 bases, with 20 bases left between them. Germline lookup yields CDR1 MNHEY and CDR2 SVGEGT. In DNA, the CDR3 is TGTGCCAGCGTCCAACTCGGGGGCTCAACCTATGGCTACACCTTC. Translated, it gives CASVQLGGSTYGYTF.

This clonotype was observed at least ten times. The genes are TRBV6-2 or TRBV6-3 and TRBJ2-3; perhaps TRBD1 as D (5 bases). V lost 4 bases to trimming and J lost 6 bases, with 11 bases between them. CDR3 length: 13 amino acids. Per the germline V gene, CDR1 is MNHEY and CDR2 is SVGEGT. The CDR3 loop is CASSSWGRDTQYF. Here the CDR3 DNA reads TGTGCCAGCAGTTCCTGGGGCAGGGATACGCAGTATTTT.